Reported below is one T cell receptor (beta chain). The V and J ends lost 7 bases and 0 bases respectively, with 18 bases between them. Germline V gene data show CDR1 as SGHVS and CDR2 as FQNEAQ. This CDR3 is 17 amino acids long. Assignments of participants to cohorts depended upon their own reported clinical history. The record originates from a study of blood T cell repertoires in COVID-19. Sequencing used immunoSEQ multiplex PCR; TCRdb keeps in-frame clones, though not all of them. The sample consists of approximately 300,000 clones, roughly nine tenths of them appearing once. The sequenced material came from PBMCs or T cells enriched from blood (not recorded which). This TCR came from a woman aged 25-40 years who had been exposed to COVID-19. This chain links TRBV7-8 with TRBJ2-2; a weak D match, TRBD1 (6 bases). The CDR3 nucleotides read TGTGCCAGCATTGAGATGAAACAGGGTGCGAACACCGGGGAGCTGTTTTTT. This codes for CASIEMKQGANTGELFF.